This entry lists 29 T cell receptor beta chains sequenced from one sample in a study of T cell changes during pregnancy in multiple sclerosis. Using immunoSEQ multiplex PCR, the repertoire was profiled, and TCRdb retains in-frame clones only, with some absent. The table records around 95,000 clones, 85% to 95% of them present only once. The sequences come from peripheral blood, collected after pregnancy. These receptors originate from a female donor in good health, enrolled as a control in a pregnancy study.

The rearrangement links TRBV6-5 to TRBJ2-7, with 7 bases aligning to TRBD1. V trimming: 2 bases; J trimming: 1 base; junction bases outside the gene matches: 2. Germline V gene sequence: CDR1 MNHEY, CDR2 SVGAGI. The CDR3 covers 14 residues. The chain's CDR3 is CASSYRGQSYEQYF. Here the CDR3 DNA reads TGTGCCAGCAGTTACCGGGGACAGTCCTACGAGCAGTACTTC.

The chain uses TRBV12-5 and TRBJ2-7; D possibly corresponds to TRBD1 (6 bases). V lost 7 bases to trimming and J lost 1 base, with 17 bases between them. This CDR3 is built from 15 residues. The germline CDR1 and CDR2 sequences are LGHNT and FRNRAP. Here the CDR3 reads CASVTTAGASYEQYF. The DNA for the CDR3 is TGTGCTAGTGTCACAACGGCAGGGGCTTCCTACGAGCAGTACTTC.

Here the CDR3 reads CSASPTLEQYF. The CDR3 coding sequence is TGCAGTGCTAGCCCGACTCTTGAGCAGTACTTC. The V call is TRBV20-1, the J call TRBJ2-7; no definite D call. This CDR3 is built from 11 residues. Germline-derived CDR1 and CDR2 are DFQATT and SNEGSKA (reference sequence). Trimming left V 3 bases short and J 7 bases short, with 10 bases between.

This clone has just one count. This chain connects TRBV5-1 to TRBJ2-2; D is possibly TRBD1 or TRBD2 (7 bases each). This CDR3 has 16 residues. Trimming left V 4 bases short and J 6 bases short, with 19 bases between. Looked up from germline, CDR1 is SGHRS and CDR2 is YFSETQ. The CDR3 sequence is CASSLGGGQISGELFF. The CDR3 DNA reads as TGCGCCAGCAGCCTGGGAGGGGGACAGATATCCGGGGAGCTGTTTTTT. Together with reference TRBV5-1 and TRBJ2-2, the CDR3 gives the full variable domain: KAGVTQTPRYLIKTRGQQVTLSCSPISGHRSVSWYQQTPGQGLQFLFEYFSETQRNKGNFPGRFSGRQFSNSRSEMNVSTLELGDSALYLCASSLGGGQISGELFFGEGSRLTVL.

This chain joins TRBV27 and TRBJ1-2; D is undetermined. The CDR3 is made up of 17 amino acids. Germline V CDR1 and CDR2: MNHEY, SMNVEV (reference sequence). V gave up 2 bases and J gave up 3 bases, with 19 bases separating them. CDR3 protein: CASSLRGLRAGDYGYTF. CDR3 in DNA: TGTGCCAGCAGTTTACGGGGTTTGAGAGCCGGTGACTATGGCTACACCTTC.

The genes are TRBV15 and TRBJ1-5, with unresolved D. V lost 0 bases and J lost 9, with 15 bases in between. Germline assignment: CDR1 LNHNV and CDR2 YYDKDF (reference sequence). The CDR3 extends over 15 amino acids. The CDR3 DNA reads TGTGCCACCAGCAGAGATCCCGAGAAAATCGGGCCCCAGCATTTT. This translates into CATSRDPEKIGPQHF.

This sequence joins TRBV10-3 and TRBJ1-5; tentatively, D is TRBD1 (5 bases). The CDR3 length is 17 residues. Trimming shortened V by 0 bases and J by 0 bases, and 12 bases separated the two germline ends. Germline V gene lookup returns CDR1 ENHRY and CDR2 SYGVKD. The chain's CDR3 is CAISESRVWDSNQPQHF. The CDR3, as DNA: TGTGCCATCAGTGAGTCCAGGGTATGGGATAGCAATCAGCCCCAGCATTTT.

CDR3 DNA: TGCGCCAGCAGCTATATAGTAGGGACAGGGGGCGTTCAGCCCCAGCATTTT. Protein sequence: CASSYIVGTGGVQPQHF. The chain carries TRBV5-1 and TRBJ1-5; TRBD1 matches at 12 bases. The CDR3 length is 17 residues. Trimming took 3 bases from V and 6 from J; bases not matched to a gene: 10. The germline CDR1 and CDR2 sequences are SGHRS and YFSETQ.

The chain is built from TRBV27 and TRBJ2-5; possible D gene TRBD2, 6 bases. This CDR3 has 17 residues. The V and J ends lost 0 bases and 2 bases respectively, with 16 bases between them. Germline CDR1 and CDR2: MNHEY and SMNVEV (reference sequence). The CDR3 is CASSLSSRGGDQETQYF. The DNA for the CDR3 is TGTGCCAGCAGTTTATCGAGCCGAGGCGGGGATCAAGAGACCCAGTACTTC.

The chain carries TRBV9 and TRBJ1-4; D call uncertain. Per germline, CDR1 SGDLS and CDR2 YYNGEE. V dropped 0 bases and J dropped 2 bases, with 8 bases sitting between them. The CDR3 runs to 15 residues. The DNA of the CDR3 is TGTGCCAGCAGCGTAGCGTCGGGGACTAATGAAAAACTGTTTTTT. Its protein product is CASSVASGTNEKLFF.

The chain recombines TRBV19 with TRBJ2-5; 9 bases fit TRBD2. Germline V gene sequence: CDR1 LNHDA, CDR2 SQIVND (reference sequence). The J segment lost 4 bases and the V segment lost 10 bases, leaving 13 bases of the junction unmatched. This CDR3 spans 15 amino acids. The CDR3 sequence: CATRSGGRESETQYF. In nucleotides, the CDR3 is TGTGCCACCCGATCCGGCGGGAGGGAGTCAGAGACCCAGTACTTC.

This chain joins TRBV6-1 and TRBJ2-7; TRBD2 agrees at 11 bases. V shed 2 bases, J shed 6 bases, and the junction held 6 bases outside the gene matches. The germline CDR1 and CDR2 sequences are MNHNS and SASEGT. The CDR3 is 15 residues long. CDR3 in DNA: TGTGCCAGCAGTGAATTAGTAGCGGGAGGGCCCGAGCAGTACTTC. The encoded protein is CASSELVAGGPEQYF.

This rearrangement joins TRBV12-2 to TRBJ2-3; the table's D call TRBD2 went unverified against the DNA. TRBV12-2 is a recognized pseudogene. The CDR3 has 16 residues. CDR3 region: CASRLAERRPIRTQYF. The DNA of the CDR3 is TGTGCAAGTCGCCTAGCGGAGCGGAGACCGATCCGGACGCAGTATTTT.

The chain carries TRBV7-8 and TRBJ1-1, with D uncertain. The germline V gene has CDR1 SGHVS and CDR2 FQNEAQ. CDR3 size: 15 residues. The V end was cut by 1 base, the J end by 3 bases, with 12 bases between. The DNA of the CDR3 is TGTGCCAGCAGCTTAGGGCCGGGAGTCGACACTGAAGCTTTCTTT. This gives the protein CASSLGPGVDTEAFF.

CDR3 nucleotides: TGCGCCAGCAGCTTTGGGACAGGGGGCAATGAGCAGTTCTTC. This encodes CASSFGTGGNEQFF. V gene TRBV5-1 combines with J gene TRBJ2-1; 11 bases line up with TRBD1. Germline CDR1 is SGHRS and CDR2 is YFSETQ. This CDR3 contains 14 residues. Trimming at V came to 2 bases and at J to 6 bases, leaving 1 base not matched to a gene.

The V and J genes are TRBV27 and TRBJ1-1, with 7 bases identical to TRBD1. The germline V gene has CDR1 MNHEY and CDR2 SMNVEV (reference sequence). There are 16 residues in the CDR3. V dropped 4 bases and J dropped 7; count of bases not matched to a gene: 15. CDR3 sequence: CASSSTPTGMPNEAFF. The CDR3 DNA reads as TGTGCCAGCAGTTCCACCCCGACAGGGATGCCTAATGAAGCTTTCTTT.

The table lists this clone with a count of one. The CDR3 coding sequence is TGCGCCAGCAGCCAAGCTGACAGGGAAGAAACTGAAGCTTTCTTT. It is translated as CASSQADREETEAFF. V and J are TRBV4-1 and TRBJ1-1; 7 bases map to TRBD1. Germline V gene lookup returns CDR1 MGHRA and CDR2 YSYEKL. The CDR3 covers 15 residues. V lost 1 base and J lost 5; bases outside the gene matches: 7.

The V and J genes are TRBV5-1 and TRBJ1-3, with TRBD1 matching 9 bases. J gave up 0 bases and V 4 bases, and 8 bases lay outside the gene matches. The CDR3 length is 17 residues. Per germline, CDR1 SGHRS and CDR2 YFSETQ. For the CDR3, the DNA is TGCGCCAGCAGCCGAAACAGGGGGCCCATCTCTGGAAACACCATATATTTT. Its protein is CASSRNRGPISGNTIYF.

The chain uses TRBV5-4 and TRBJ1-1; a possible D gene is TRBD1 (5 bases). CDR1 is SGHNT and CDR2 is YYREEE in the germline V gene (reference sequence). This CDR3 has 15 residues. Trimming removed 3 bases at V and 0 bases at J, with 12 bases between. The CDR3 DNA reads as TGTGCCAGCAGCTCCAAGGGACTGTTGAACACTGAAGCTTTCTTT. It codes for CASSSKGLLNTEAFF.

A single count supports this clone. The same CDR3 also results from other DNA sequences found in this sample. For the CDR3, the DNA is TGTGCCAGCAGTTTGGGACAGTTAGCCAAAAACATTCAGTACTTC. Its translation is CASSLGQLAKNIQYF. The V and J genes are TRBV28 and TRBJ2-4, with 7 bases that match TRBD1. Trimming at V came to 3 bases and at J to 0 bases, leaving 2 bases not matched to a gene. This CDR3 is built from 15 residues. Germline loops: CDR1 MDHEN, CDR2 SYDVKM.

The chain joins TRBV2 to TRBJ1-5, with D possibly matching TRBD1 (5 bases). CDR3 length: 15 amino acids. Germline assignment: CDR1 SNHLY and CDR2 FYNNEI. The V gene lost 4 bases and the J gene lost 0 bases, with 10 bases spanning the gap. Here the CDR3 DNA reads TGTGCCAGCAGTGCAGAGACAGATAGCAATCAGCCCCAGCATTTT. It encodes CASSAETDSNQPQHF.

The chain has TRBV25-1 and TRBJ1-1; D may be TRBD1 (5 bases). V gave up 4 bases and J gave up 7 bases, with 19 bases separating them. CDR3 size: 15 residues. The germline CDR1 and CDR2 sequences are MGHDK and SYGVNS. CDR3: CASSAQGGWLGEAFF. The CDR3 region has the DNA TGTGCCAGCAGTGCGCAGGGAGGGTGGCTAGGTGAAGCTTTCTTT.

The chain couples TRBV5-1 to TRBJ2-7; possible D gene TRBD2, 6 bases. This CDR3 spans 16 amino acids. Trimming took off 4 bases at V and 4 bases at J, with 21 bases between the two ends. In germline, CDR1 is SGHRS, CDR2 YFSETQ. The CDR3 region is CASSLEGNGRIYEQYF. The CDR3 DNA follows: TGCGCCAGCAGCCTGGAGGGGAATGGACGGATTTACGAGCAGTACTTC.

This sequence joins TRBV5-4 and TRBJ1-4; no clear D. CDR1 and CDR2 from the germline V gene are SGHNT and YYREEE (reference sequence). This CDR3 is built from 14 residues. Trimming cost V 4 bases and J 0 bases, with 7 bases left between them. CDR3 residues: CASSLLPTNEKLFF. For the CDR3, the DNA is TGTGCCAGCAGCCTCCTACCAACTAATGAAAAACTGTTTTTT. The full variable domain, in which reference TRBV5-4 and TRBJ1-4 provide the parts outside the CDR3, is ETGVTQSPTHLIKTRGQQVTLRCSSQSGHNTVSWYQQALGQGPQFIFQYYREEENGRGNFPPRFSGLQFPNYSSELNVNALELDDSALYLCASSLLPTNEKLFFGSGTQLSVL.

J is TRBJ2-7 and V is TRBV4-1; D is ambiguous. Trimming stripped 1 base from V and 2 bases from J, with 9 bases between. The germline V gene has CDR1 MGHRA and CDR2 YSYEKL. The CDR3 has 14 amino acids. The CDR3 protein is CASSQVLSTYEQYF. The CDR3 nucleotides are TGCGCCAGCAGCCAAGTTTTGTCAACCTACGAGCAGTACTTC.

The V and J genes are TRBV13 and TRBJ2-3, with 7 bases aligning to TRBD2. Per germline, CDR1 PRHDT and CDR2 FYEKMQ (reference sequence). The CDR3 covers 15 residues. The V and J ends lost 0 bases and 5 bases, in that order; junction bases with no gene match: 5. The CDR3 nucleotides are TGTGCCAGCAGCTTAGGGGCGGGAGAAGTAGATACGCAGTATTTT. Residues: CASSLGAGEVDTQYF.

V is TRBV28 and J is TRBJ2-5, with D perhaps matching TRBD1 (5 bases). Per the germline V gene, CDR1 is MDHEN and CDR2 is SYDVKM. Trimming stripped 5 bases from V and 4 bases from J, with 11 bases between. This CDR3 spans 13 amino acids. CDR3: CASSNMGRETQYF. CDR3 bases: TGTGCCAGCAGTAATATGGGGCGAGAGACCCAGTACTTC. Full variable domain (remainder filled in from reference TRBV28 and TRBJ2-5): DVKVTQSSRYLVKRTGEKVFLECVQDMDHENMFWYRQDPGLGLRLIYFSYDVKMKEKGDIPEGYSVSREKKERFSLILESASTNQTSMYLCASSNMGRETQYFGPGTRLLVL.

The chain uses TRBV10-3 and TRBJ2-4; 9 nucleotides agree with TRBD2. J was trimmed by 9 bases and V by 6 bases; bases with no gene match: 6. Germline V gene data show CDR1 as ENHRY and CDR2 as SYGVKD. The CDR3 spans 13 residues. CDR3: CAISGSGSGIQYF. The CDR3, as DNA: TGTGCCATCAGCGGTAGCGGGAGTGGCATTCAGTACTTC.

V and J are TRBV2 and TRBJ1-5; 7 nucleotides line up with TRBD1. The trim removed 2 bases at V and 0 bases at J, leaving 13 bases unmatched. In germline, CDR1 is SNHLY, CDR2 FYNNEI. The CDR3 extends over 19 amino acids. CDR3 nucleotides: TGTGCCAGCAGTGAAATCCCGGACAGGACGTTTTATAGCAATCAGCCCCAGCATTTT. This gives the protein CASSEIPDRTFYSNQPQHF.